Described below is a single T cell receptor beta chain sequence and its context. The antigen remains undetermined. CDR3 length equals 12 residues. Germline-derived CDR1 and CDR2 are LNHDA and SQIVND (reference sequence). V was shortened by 7 bases and J by 4 bases, with 8 bases between the two germline ends. This entry belongs to a study of OX40 agonist ivuxolimab in advanced cancers. Study-wide results and caveats: It was also the case that some nonresponders had low normalized T-cell clonal expansion.

Repertoires were generated with immunoSEQ multiplex PCR, while TCRdb's copy carries only in-frame clones and drops some. The table shows 55,000 to 65,000 clones, with 80% to 90% occurring only once. The chain combines TRBV19 with TRBJ2-4, with D uncertain. This material consisted of CD4+ or CD8+ T cells sorted from blood, taken in a trial of the OX40 agonist ivuxolimab. The TCR sequence derives from an adult with an advanced solid tumor such as melanoma, head and neck, liver or kidney cancer. The CDR3 region is CASMDRKNIQYF. CDR3 bases: TGTGCCAGTATGGACCGAAAAAACATTCAGTACTTC.